The present TCR beta chain was sequenced within a study of early T cells in non-severe SARS-CoV-2 infection. Unique molecular identifier tags were affixed to discrete cDNA molecules. TCRdb reprocessed the 5' RACE reads via MiXCR and lists one record per CDR3 protein. The sample consists of fewer than 110,000 distinct CDR3 sequences, roughly 11% of them appearing once. The table lists this clonotype with many counts. The CDR3 covers 14 residues. V lost 3 bases to trimming and J lost 0 bases, with 9 bases between them. The germline V gene has CDR1 SNHLY and CDR2 FYNNEI. This chain joins TRBV2 and TRBJ2-7; tentative D call: TRBD1 (5 bases). The sequence came from an adult who was a healthcare worker with PCR-confirmed SARS-CoV-2 infection or an uninfected control (not recorded which). Sequenced material: whole blood. Written as DNA, the CDR3 is TGTGCCAGCAGTGAGGGGCCCGTCTCCTACGAGCAGTACTTC. This gives the protein CASSEGPVSYEQYF.